These 12 T cell receptor beta chains were all obtained from the same sample, sequenced in a study of cytomegalovirus exposure and HLA in healthy donors. PCR employed 60 Vbeta and 13 Jbeta primers. The repertoire was sequenced with immunoSEQ multiplex PCR; TCRdb's copy has only in-frame clones and lacks some. This table holds 80,000 to 90,000 clones, roughly 80% found once. What was sequenced was PBMCs. The source is a man aged 35-49 years in good health and CMV-seronegative.

This rearrangement joins TRBV10-3 to TRBJ1-3; TRBD1 aligns across 7 bases. Germline assignment: CDR1 ENHRY and CDR2 SYGVKD. The V segment lost 4 bases and the J segment 0 bases; nucleotides outside the gene matches: 6. CDR3 size: 16 residues. CDR3 loop: CAISGPTGPSGNTIYF. CDR3 DNA sequence: TGTGCCATCAGTGGACCGACAGGGCCCTCTGGAAACACCATATATTTT.

The V and J genes are TRBV13 and TRBJ2-5; TRBD2 matches at 11 bases. This CDR3 spans 16 amino acids. The trim removed 4 bases at V and 5 bases at J, leaving 9 bases unmatched. The germline gives CDR1 PRHDT, CDR2 FYEKMQ (reference sequence). CDR3 sequence reads: CASSSLLAGAYETQYF. The CDR3 DNA reads TGTGCCAGCAGCTCGTTACTAGCGGGGGCCTACGAGACCCAGTACTTC.

This clone was recorded a few times. The chain is built from TRBV5-1 and TRBJ2-2, with D maybe TRBD2 (6 bases). Germline V CDR1 and CDR2: SGHRS, YFSETQ. V dropped 1 base and J dropped 1 base, with 11 bases sitting between them. The CDR3 extends over 16 amino acids. In nucleotides, the CDR3 is TGCGCCAGCAGCTTGCTGGGAGGAATGAACACCGGGGAGCTGTTTTTT. Translating it yields CASSLLGGMNTGELFF. Combining the CDR3 with reference TRBV5-1 and TRBJ2-2 gives the whole variable domain KAGVTQTPRYLIKTRGQQVTLSCSPISGHRSVSWYQQTPGQGLQFLFEYFSETQRNKGNFPGRFSGRQFSNSRSEMNVSTLELGDSALYLCASSLLGGMNTGELFFGEGSRLTVL.

The genes are TRBV19 and TRBJ1-2; D is unclear. Trimming stripped 7 bases from V and 1 base from J, with 7 bases between. The V gene's germline CDR1 is LNHDA and CDR2 SQIVND (reference sequence). The CDR3 is 12 amino acids. The CDR3 region has the DNA TGTGCCAGTAAATCACTTAACTATGGCTACACCTTC. Protein: CASKSLNYGYTF.

This chain uses TRBV6-1 with TRBJ2-7; tentative D call: TRBD1 (6 bases). The V gene's germline CDR1 is MNHNS and CDR2 SASEGT. CDR3 length equals 14 residues. Trimming took 5 bases from V and 0 from J, leaving 11 bases between them. The CDR3 coding sequence is TGTGCCAGCAGTTCGGACAGAACCTCCTACGAGCAGTACTTC. Translation: CASSSDRTSYEQYF.

This clone was detected only a few times. The chain has TRBV18 and TRBJ1-1, with a weak D call TRBD1 (5 bases). The CDR3 extends over 15 amino acids. Between the trimmed V and J ends, which lost 4 bases and 0 bases, there was a span of 12 bases. Germline V gives CDR1 KGHSH, CDR2 LQKENI. The CDR3 DNA sequence: TGTGCCAGCTCACTTGGGGCCGCCATGAACACTGAAGCTTTCTTT. Its protein is CASSLGAAMNTEAFF.

The table lists this clone with a count of one. This chain joins TRBV25-1 and TRBJ2-5; 8 bases match TRBD1. The junction had 3 bases not matched to a gene; V was cut back by 1 base and J by 5 bases. Germline CDR1 reads MGHDK; CDR2 reads SYGVNS. The CDR3 spans 14 residues. CDR3 sequence reads: CASSEWRQGETQYF. CDR3 nucleotides: TGTGCCAGCAGTGAATGGAGACAGGGGGAGACCCAGTACTTC.

V gene TRBV5-1 combines with J gene TRBJ1-4; D gene uncertain. This CDR3 is built from 15 residues. Germline V CDR1 and CDR2: SGHRS, YFSETQ. V shed 4 bases and J shed 1 base, with 11 bases lying between them. The CDR3: CASSTGSLTNEKLFF. In nucleotides, the CDR3 is TGCGCCAGCAGCACCGGTTCTTTAACTAATGAAAAACTGTTTTTT.

The chain uses TRBV29-1 and TRBJ1-2; D is unclear. The V end was cut by 7 bases, the J end by 4 bases, with 16 bases between. The CDR3 has 13 amino acids. The germline CDR1 and CDR2 sequences are SQVTM and ANQGSEA. CDR3 sequence reads: CSAGEGGPYGYTF. CDR3 bases: TGCAGCGCCGGGGAGGGAGGGCCCTATGGCTACACCTTC.

This clone was recorded once. One junction end does not reproduce the germline sequence, and a read error may be involved. The V gene is TRBV10-3, the J gene TRBJ1-2, with a weak D call TRBD1 (5 bases). Germline CDR1 and CDR2: ENHRY and SYGVKD. The CDR3 runs 17 residues. CDR3 sequence reads: CVISERDLSRANYGYTF. CDR3 DNA sequence: TGTGTCATCAGTGAGAGGGACTTAAGTAGGGCTAACTATGGCTACACCTTC.

CDR3 sequence (DNA): TGTGCCAGCAGTCGGGGGGCAGCCGGAGGCACTGAAGCTTTCTTT. This encodes CASSRGAAGGTEAFF. The gene calls are TRBV6-6 and TRBJ1-1; the D gene is possibly TRBD1 (6 bases). The germline V gene encodes CDR1 MNHNY and CDR2 SVGAGI (reference sequence). Trimming took off 5 bases at V and 4 bases at J, with 17 bases between the two ends. The CDR3 consists of 15 residues.

The chain carries TRBV9 and TRBJ2-7, with D possibly being TRBD1 (5 bases). This CDR3 spans 15 amino acids. Germline V gene sequence: CDR1 SGDLS, CDR2 YYNGEE. V was shortened by 0 bases and J by 6 bases, with 16 bases between the two germline ends. The CDR3 loop is CASSVETGRGGEQYF. DNA of the CDR3: TGTGCCAGCAGCGTAGAAACAGGTAGGGGTGGCGAGCAGTACTTC.